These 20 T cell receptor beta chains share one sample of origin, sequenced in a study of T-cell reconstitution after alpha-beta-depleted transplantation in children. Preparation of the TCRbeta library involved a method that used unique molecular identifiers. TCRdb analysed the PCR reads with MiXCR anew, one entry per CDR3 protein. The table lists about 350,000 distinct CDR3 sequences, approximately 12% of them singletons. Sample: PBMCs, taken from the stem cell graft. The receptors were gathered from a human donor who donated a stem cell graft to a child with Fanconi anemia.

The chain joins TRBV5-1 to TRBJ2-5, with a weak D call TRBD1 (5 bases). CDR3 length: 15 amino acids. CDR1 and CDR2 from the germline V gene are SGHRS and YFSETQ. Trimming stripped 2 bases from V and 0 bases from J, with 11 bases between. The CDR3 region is CASSFFDSDQETQYF. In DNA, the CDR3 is TGCGCCAGCAGCTTTTTTGACAGCGACCAAGAGACCCAGTACTTC.

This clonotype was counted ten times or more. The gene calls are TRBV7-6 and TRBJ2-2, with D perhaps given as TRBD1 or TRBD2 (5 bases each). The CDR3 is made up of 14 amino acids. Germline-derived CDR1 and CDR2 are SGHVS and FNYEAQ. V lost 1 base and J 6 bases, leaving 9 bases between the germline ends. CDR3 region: CASSLEVGAGELFF. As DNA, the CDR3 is TGTGCCAGCAGCTTAGAAGTGGGGGCCGGGGAGCTGTTTTTT.

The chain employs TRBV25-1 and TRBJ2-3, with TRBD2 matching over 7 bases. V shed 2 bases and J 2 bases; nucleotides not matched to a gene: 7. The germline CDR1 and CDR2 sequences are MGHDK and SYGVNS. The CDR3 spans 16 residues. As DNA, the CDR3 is TGTGCCAGCAGTGAACGGGCTAGCGGAGACACAGATACGCAGTATTTT. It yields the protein CASSERASGDTDTQYF.

DNA for the CDR3: TGCGCCAGCAGCCAAGCAACAGGGAGGGAGACCCAGTACTTC. Encoded protein: CASSQATGRETQYF. This sequence joins TRBV4-3 and TRBJ2-5; either TRBD1 or TRBD2 may fit D (6 bases each). With 1 base removed from V and 5 bases from J, the gap between germline ends came to 11 bases. The CDR3 extends over 14 amino acids. Per the germline V gene, CDR1 is LGHNA and CDR2 is YSLEER.

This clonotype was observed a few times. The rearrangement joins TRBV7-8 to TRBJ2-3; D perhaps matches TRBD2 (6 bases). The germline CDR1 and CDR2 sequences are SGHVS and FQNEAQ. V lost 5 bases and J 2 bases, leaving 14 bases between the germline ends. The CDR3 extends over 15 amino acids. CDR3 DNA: TGTGCCAGCAGCGCCCAGGCGGGGATCACAGATACGCAGTATTTT. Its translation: CASSAQAGITDTQYF. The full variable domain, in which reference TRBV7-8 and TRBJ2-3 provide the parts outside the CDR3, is GAGVSQSPRYKVAKRGQDVALRCDPISGHVSLFWYQQALGQGPEFLTYFQNEAQLDKSGLPSDRFFAERPEGSVSTLKIQRTQQEDSAVYLCASSAQAGITDTQYFGPGTRLTVL.

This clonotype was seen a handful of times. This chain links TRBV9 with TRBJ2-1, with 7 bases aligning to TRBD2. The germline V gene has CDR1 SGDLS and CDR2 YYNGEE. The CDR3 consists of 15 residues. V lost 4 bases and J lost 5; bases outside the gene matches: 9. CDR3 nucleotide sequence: TGTGCCAGCAGCCCCAAGCGGGGCCTAAACAATGAGCAGTTCTTC. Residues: CASSPKRGLNNEQFF.

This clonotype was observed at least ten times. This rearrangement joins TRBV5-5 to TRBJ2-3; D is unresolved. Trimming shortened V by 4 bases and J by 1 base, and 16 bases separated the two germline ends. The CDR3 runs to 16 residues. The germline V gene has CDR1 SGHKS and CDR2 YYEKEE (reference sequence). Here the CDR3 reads CASSPRAPQGTDTQYF. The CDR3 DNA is TGTGCCAGCAGCCCCCGGGCGCCGCAGGGCACAGATACGCAGTATTTT.

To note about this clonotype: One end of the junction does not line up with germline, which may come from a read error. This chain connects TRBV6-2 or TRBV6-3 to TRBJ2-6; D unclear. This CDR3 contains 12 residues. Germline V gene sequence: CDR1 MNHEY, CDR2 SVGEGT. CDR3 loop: CASETGTNVLTF. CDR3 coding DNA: TGTGCCAGCGAGACTGGGACCAACGTCCTGACTTTC.

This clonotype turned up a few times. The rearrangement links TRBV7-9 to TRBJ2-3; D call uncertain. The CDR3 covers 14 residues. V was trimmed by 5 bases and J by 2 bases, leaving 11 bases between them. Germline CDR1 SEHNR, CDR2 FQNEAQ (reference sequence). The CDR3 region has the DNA TGTGCCAGCAGCCCATATGAAATCACAGATACGCAGTATTTT. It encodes CASSPYEITDTQYF. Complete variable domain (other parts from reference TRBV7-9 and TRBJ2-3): DTGVSQNPRHKITKRGQNVTFRCDPISEHNRLYWYRQTLGQGPEFLTYFQNEAQLEKSRLLSDRFSAERPKGSFSTLEIQRTEQGDSAMYLCASSPYEITDTQYFGPGTRLTVL.

The CDR3 region is CASSAYRGQDSPLHF. The DNA of the CDR3 is TGTGCCAGCAGCGCTTACAGGGGGCAAGATTCACCCCTCCACTTT. The rearrangement uses TRBV13 and TRBJ1-6; 9 bases map to TRBD1. Germline CDR1 reads PRHDT; CDR2 reads FYEKMQ (reference sequence). There are 15 residues in the CDR3. The V and J ends lost 5 bases and 8 bases, in that order; junction bases with no gene match: 7.

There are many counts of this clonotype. CDR3 in amino acids: CASSLSQGPKIYEQYF. The CDR3 nucleotides are TGTGCCAGCAGTTTGTCCCAGGGGCCCAAGATCTACGAGCAGTACTTC. The chain recombines TRBV12-3 or TRBV12-4 with TRBJ2-7, with D maybe TRBD1 (6 bases). With 3 bases removed from V and 3 bases from J, the gap between germline ends came to 18 bases. This CDR3 is built from 16 residues.

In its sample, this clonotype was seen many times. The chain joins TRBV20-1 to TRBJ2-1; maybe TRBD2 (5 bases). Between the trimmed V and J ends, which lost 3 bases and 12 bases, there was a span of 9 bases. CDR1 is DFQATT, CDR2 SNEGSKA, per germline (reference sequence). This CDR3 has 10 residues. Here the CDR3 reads CSASNRGQFF. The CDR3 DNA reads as TGCAGTGCTAGTAACCGGGGGCAGTTCTTC.

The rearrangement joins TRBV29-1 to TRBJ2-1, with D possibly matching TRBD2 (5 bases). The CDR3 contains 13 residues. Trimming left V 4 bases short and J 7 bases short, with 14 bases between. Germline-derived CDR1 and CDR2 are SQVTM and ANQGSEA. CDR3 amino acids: CSVARAGDNEQFF. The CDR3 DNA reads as TGCAGCGTTGCGAGGGCGGGCGATAATGAGCAGTTCTTC.

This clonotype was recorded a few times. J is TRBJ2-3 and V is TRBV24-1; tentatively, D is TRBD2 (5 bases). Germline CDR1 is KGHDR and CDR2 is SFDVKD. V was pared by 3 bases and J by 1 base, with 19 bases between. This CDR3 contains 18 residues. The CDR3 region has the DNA TGTGCCACCAGTGATCCAACTGAGGGTCCGGCTGGCACAGATACGCAGTATTTT. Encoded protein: CATSDPTEGPAGTDTQYF.

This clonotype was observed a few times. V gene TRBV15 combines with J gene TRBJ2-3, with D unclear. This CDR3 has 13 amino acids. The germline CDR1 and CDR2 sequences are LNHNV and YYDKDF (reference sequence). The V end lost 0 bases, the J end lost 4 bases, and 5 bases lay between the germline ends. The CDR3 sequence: CATSREQPDTQYF. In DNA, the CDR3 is TGTGCCACCAGCAGAGAGCAACCAGATACGCAGTATTTT.

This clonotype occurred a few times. CDR3 region: CASSLFGASGAEQFF. Here the CDR3 DNA reads TGTGCCAGCAGCCTTTTCGGAGCTAGCGGGGCTGAGCAGTTCTTC. This chain links TRBV13 with TRBJ2-1; 9 positions agree with TRBD2. This CDR3 contains 15 residues. V lost 5 bases and J lost 9; bases outside the gene matches: 11. Germline CDR1 PRHDT, CDR2 FYEKMQ (reference sequence).

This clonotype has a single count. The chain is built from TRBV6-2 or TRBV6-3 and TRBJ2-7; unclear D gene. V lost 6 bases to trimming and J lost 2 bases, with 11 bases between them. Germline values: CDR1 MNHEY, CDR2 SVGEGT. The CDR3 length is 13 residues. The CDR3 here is CASSPSTPYEQYV. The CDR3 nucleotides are TGTGCCAGCAGCCCGTCGACACCCTACGAGCAGTACGTC.

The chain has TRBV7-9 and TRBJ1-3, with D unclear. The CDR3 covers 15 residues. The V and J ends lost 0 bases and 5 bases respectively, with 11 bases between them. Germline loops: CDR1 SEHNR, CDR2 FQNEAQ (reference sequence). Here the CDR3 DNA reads TGTGCCAGCAGCTTAGCCCAAGGCTGGAGAAACACCATATATTTT. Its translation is CASSLAQGWRNTIYF. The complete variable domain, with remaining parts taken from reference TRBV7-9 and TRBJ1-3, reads DTGVSQNPRHKITKRGQNVTFRCDPISEHNRLYWYRQTLGQGPEFLTYFQNEAQLEKSRLLSDRFSAERPKGSFSTLEIQRTEQGDSAMYLCASSLAQGWRNTIYFGEGSWLTVV.

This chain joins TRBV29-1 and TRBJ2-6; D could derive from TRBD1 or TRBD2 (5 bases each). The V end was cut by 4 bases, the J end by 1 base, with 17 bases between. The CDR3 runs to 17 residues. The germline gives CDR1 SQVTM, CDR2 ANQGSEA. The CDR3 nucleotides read TGCAGCGTTGTAGGGGACCCGGGTGGGTCTGGGGCCAACGTCCTGACTTTC. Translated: CSVVGDPGGSGANVLTF.

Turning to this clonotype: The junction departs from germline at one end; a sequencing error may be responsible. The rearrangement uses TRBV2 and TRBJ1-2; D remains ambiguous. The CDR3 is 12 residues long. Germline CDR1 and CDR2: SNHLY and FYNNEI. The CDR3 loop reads CASSEWSYGYIF. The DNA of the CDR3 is TGTGCCAGCAGTGAATGGTCCTATGGCTACATCTTC. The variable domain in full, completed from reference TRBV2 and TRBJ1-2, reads EPEVTQTPSHQVTQMGQEVILRCVPISNHLYFYWYRQILGQKVEFLVSFYNNEISEKSEIFDDQFSVERPDGSNFTLKIRSTKLEDSAMYFCASSEWSYGYIFGSGTRLTVV.